This is a list of T cell receptor beta chains from one sample in a study of T cell changes during pregnancy in multiple sclerosis. Sequencing was performed with immunoSEQ multiplex PCR; in TCRdb, only in-frame clones are kept and a portion is missing. The sample lists some 45,000 clones; nearly 90% were seen once. Sequences were derived from CD4+ T cells from peripheral blood mononuclear cells, sampled after pregnancy. All receptors come from a female donor with multiple sclerosis, enrolled in a pregnancy study. CDR3s include the opening cysteine and the closing phenylalanine or tryptophan. D genes are given only for firm matches. Rows give clone size only sometimes, using once, few, many, or a class for an expanded clone.

J | size | length | V | D | DNA | CDR3
TRBJ1-6 | - | 16 | TRBV7-3 | - | TGTGCCAGCAGCCAACAGGGACGGCCCTATAATTCACCCCTCCACTTT | CASSQQGRPYNSPLHF
TRBJ1-1 | - | 15 | TRBV5-1 | TRBD1 | TGCGCCAGCAGCTTGGCCGGGACAGAAAACACTGAAGCTTTCTTT | CASSLAGTENTEAFF
TRBJ2-1 | - | 15 | TRBV30 | TRBD2 | TGTGCCTGGAGTGTAGGTAGCGGGTTGTACAATGAGCAGTTCTTC | CAWSVGSGLYNEQFF
TRBJ1-1 | - | 18 | TRBV6-1 | - | TGTGCCAGCAGTGAAGGGCCATTCACGCCGAACATGAACACTGAAGCTTTCTTT | CASSEGPFTPNMNTEAFF
TRBJ2-3 | - | 13 | TRBV7-9 | - | TGTGCCAGCAGCTTCCCTAGCACAGATACGCAGTATTTT | CASSFPSTDTQYF
TRBJ2-5 | - | 18 | TRBV9 | TRBD2 | TGTGCCAGCAGCGGACTGATTAGTGGCGGGGGGATGCAAGAGACCCAGTACTTC | CASSGLISGGGMQETQYF
TRBJ2-2 | - | 14 | TRBV28 | - | TGTGCCAGCAGTCCCCCTAAGAACACCGGGGAGCTGTTTTTT | CASSPPKNTGELFF
TRBJ2-5 | - | 13 | TRBV18 | - | TGTGCCAGCTCACCGCGGGGGCGGGAGACCCAGTACTTC | CASSPRGRETQYF
TRBJ2-1 | few | 15 | TRBV18 | TRBD2 | TGTGCCAGCTCACCTTCGTACGGGGGGAACAATGAGCAGTTCTTC | CASSPSYGGNNEQFF
TRBJ1-5 | - | 15 | TRBV19 | - | TGTGCCAGTAGTACAGGGGCCACCAACGGTCAGCCCCAGCATTTT | CASSTGATNGQPQHF
TRBJ2-1 | - | 12 | TRBV7-2 | - | TGTGCCAGCAGGCCTAGGGGGGAGGGGCAGTTCTTC | CASRPRGEGQFF
TRBJ2-3 | - | 14 | TRBV30 | TRBD2 | TGTGCCTGGAAACATCGACTAGCTGCAGATACGCAGTATTTT | CAWKHRLAADTQYF
TRBJ2-3 | - | 14 | TRBV7-9 | - | TGTGCCAGCAGCCCCGCCCTGACTTCCTTTCCGCAGTATTTT | CASSPALTSFPQYF
TRBJ2-7 | - | 14 | TRBV2 | - | TGTGCCAGCAGTGAAGGGGGCCAAGTGCCCCCAAGGGACTTC | CASSEGGQVPPRDF
TRBJ2-3 | large | 14 | TRBV7-8 | TRBD1 | TGTGCCAGCAGCTTAGAGGGGGCAGGGGATACGCAGTATTTT | CASSLEGAGDTQYF
TRBJ1-5 | - | 17 | TRBV19 | TRBD1 | TGTGCCAGTAGTCAGTCGGCCCCCGGGACAGGGGATCAGCCCCAGCATTTT | CASSQSAPGTGDQPQHF
TRBJ2-3 | - | 16 | TRBV9 | TRBD2 | TGTGCCAGCAGCATTCTAGCGGGGGGCCTCACAGATACGCAGTATTTT | CASSILAGGLTDTQYF
TRBJ1-1 | - | 14 | TRBV7-6 | - | TGTGCCAGCAGCTTAGAATATGGGGCCCGCGAAGCTTTCTTT | CASSLEYGAREAFF
TRBJ1-4 | - | 15 | TRBV6-6 | TRBD1 | TGTGCCAGCAGTTCGCCGGGGACAGCGAATGAAAAACTGTTTTTT | CASSSPGTANEKLFF
TRBJ2-2 | - | 17 | TRBV7-9 | - | TGTGCCAGCAGCTTTCCTGCGGGCAGGTCGAACACCGGGGAGCTGTTTTTT | CASSFPAGRSNTGELFF
TRBJ2-2 | - | 15 | TRBV7-3 | TRBD1 | TGTGCCAGCAGCCGACAGGGGGGGACAACCGGGGAGCTGTTTTTT | CASSRQGGTTGELFF
TRBJ2-5 | - | 14 | TRBV5-4 | - | TGTGCCAGCAGCTTGGGGCAGGGCATTAAGACCCAGTACTTC | CASSLGQGIKTQYF
TRBJ2-5 | - | 16 | TRBV11-1 | TRBD1 | TGTGCCAGCAGCACCGGACAGGGTAACAACCAAGAGACCCAGTACTTC | CASSTGQGNNQETQYF
TRBJ1-5 | - | 13 | TRBV6-1 | - | TGTGCCAGCAGTGAAAACAGGGAGCAGCCCCAGCATTTT | CASSENREQPQHF
TRBJ2-7 | - | 15 | TRBV15 | TRBD1 | TGTGCCACCAGCAGACAAACAGGGGGCAGCTACGAGCAGTACTTC | CATSRQTGGSYEQYF
TRBJ1-2 | - | 16 | TRBV6-5 | - | TGTGCCAGCAGTTACGCCCTATCCGGGACAATAGATGGCTACACCTTC | CASSYALSGTIDGYTF
TRBJ1-2 | once | 17 | TRBV27 | TRBD1 | TGTGCCAGCAGTTTATCGGGACAGGGGTTTCCCCTCTATGGCTACACCTTC | CASSLSGQGFPLYGYTF
TRBJ1-4 | - | 19 | TRBV7-6 | - | TGTGCCAGCAGCTTAGTTTCCGGGGGGCAGTGGGTGACTAATGAAAAACTGTTTTTT | CASSLVSGGQWVTNEKLFF
TRBJ2-2 | - | 16 | TRBV10-3 | - | TGTGCCATCAGTGAGGAGTCGGGACTTCTAACCGGGGAGCTGTTTTTT | CAISEESGLLTGELFF
TRBJ2-3 | - | 19 | TRBV9 | TRBD2 | TGTGCCAGCAGCGTAGGAGCTAGCGGGGGGGCCACTAGCACAGATACGCAGTATTTT | CASSVGASGGATSTDTQYF
TRBJ1-2 | - | 16 | TRBV7-3 | - | TGTGCCAGCAGCCAATTAGAAGGACACCCCCAGACTGGCTACACCTTC | CASSQLEGHPQTGYTF
TRBJ1-2 | - | 14 | TRBV15 | - | TGTGCCACCAGCAGAGACAGGAGGAACTATGGCTACACCTTC | CATSRDRRNYGYTF
TRBJ2-3 | - | 16 | TRBV7-2 | TRBD2 | TGTGCCAGCAGCTCTCGACTAGCCCATGGGGGGGGTACGCAGTATTTT | CASSSRLAHGGGTQYF
TRBJ1-4 | - | 16 | TRBV30 | - | TGTGCCTGGAGTGTAGGGAGGGGACGAGGGCTTGAAAAACTGTTTTTT | CAWSVGRGRGLEKLFF
TRBJ2-3 | - | 15 | TRBV5-4 | TRBD2 | TGTGCCAGCAGCTTGGCGGGGGGTTCCACAGATACGCAGTATTTT | CASSLAGGSTDTQYF
TRBJ2-1 | - | 14 | TRBV7-9 | - | TGTGCCAGCAGCTTATTTCAGACTAACAATGAGCAGTTCTTC | CASSLFQTNNEQFF
TRBJ2-5 | - | 16 | TRBV2 | - | TGTGCCAGCATCCCTCCCGAGGCGCGTTCCCAAGAGACCCAGTACTTC | CASIPPEARSQETQYF
TRBJ2-6 | - | 19 | TRBV18 | - | TGTGCCAGCTCACCCTTAGGTCCAGGGATAGTGTTGGGGGCCAACGTCCTGACTTTC | CASSPLGPGIVLGANVLTF
TRBJ2-6 | - | 18 | TRBV19 | TRBD2 | TGTGCCAGTAGTAGGGGGGGAGTAGCCGCCTCTGGGGCCAACGTCCTGACTTTC | CASSRGGVAASGANVLTF
TRBJ2-4 | - | 14 | TRBV7-9 | - | TGTGCCAGCAGCTCCATACGGGGTAAAAACATTCAGTACTTC | CASSSIRGKNIQYF